The 2 T cell receptor beta chains below were found in one sample sequenced in a study of shared clonotypes between healthy human individuals. This table comes from immunoSEQ multiplex PCR, and its TCRdb copy is limited to in-frame clones, with some not included. The data contain millions of clones, 85% to 95% of them seen just once; the ten biggest clones take up around 1.1%. CD45RO-negative CD8 cells positively selected for CCR7 made up the naive population, which excluded terminally differentiated effector memory CD45RA+ cells. Sequences were obtained from naive CD8+ T cells sorted from blood. The receptors were sampled from a man younger than 35 in good health.

This chain joins TRBV19 and TRBJ1-3; no definite D call. CDR3 length equals 15 residues. CDR1 LNHDA and CDR2 SQIVND come from the germline V gene (reference sequence). V gave up 7 bases and J gave up 0 bases, with 13 bases separating them. In DNA form, the CDR3 reads TGTGCCAGTACCGAATTCCACGCCTCTGGAAACACCATATATTTT. This encodes CASTEFHASGNTIYF.

CDR3 sequence reads: CASSPLEGGIDYGYTF. Here the CDR3 DNA reads TGCGCCAGCAGCCCCCTAGAAGGGGGCATTGACTATGGCTACACCTTC. This chain joins TRBV4-1 and TRBJ1-2, with 7 bases aligning to TRBD1. The CDR3 loop spans 16 amino acids. Germline loops: CDR1 MGHRA, CDR2 YSYEKL. J lost 3 bases, V lost 4 bases, and 11 bases had no gene match.